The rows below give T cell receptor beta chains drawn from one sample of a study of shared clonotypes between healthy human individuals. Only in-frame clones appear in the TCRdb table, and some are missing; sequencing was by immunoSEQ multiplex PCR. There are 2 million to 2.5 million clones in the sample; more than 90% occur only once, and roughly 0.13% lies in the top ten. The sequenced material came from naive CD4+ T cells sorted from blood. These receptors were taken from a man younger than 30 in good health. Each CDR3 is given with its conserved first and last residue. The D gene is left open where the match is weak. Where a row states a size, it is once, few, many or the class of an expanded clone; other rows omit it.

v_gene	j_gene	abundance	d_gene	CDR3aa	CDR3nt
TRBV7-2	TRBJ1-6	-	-	CASSFQVYNSPLHF	TGTGCCAGCAGCTTCCAGGTTTATAATTCACCCCTCCACTTT
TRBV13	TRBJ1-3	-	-	CASSLQGSGNTIYF	TGTGCCAGCAGCTTACAGGGGTCTGGAAACACCATATATTTT
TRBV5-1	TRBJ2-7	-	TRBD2	CASSAGLADSYEQYF	TGCGCCAGCAGCGCGGGACTAGCGGATTCCTACGAGCAGTACTTC
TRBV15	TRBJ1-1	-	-	CATSEGWRNTEAFF	TGTGCCACCAGCGAGGGATGGCGGAACACTGAAGCTTTCTTT
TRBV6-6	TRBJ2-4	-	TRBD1	CASTRQGVGQNIQYF	TGTGCCAGCACTAGACAGGGAGTGGGGCAAAACATTCAGTACTTC
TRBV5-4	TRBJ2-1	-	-	CASSLKGPAEQFF	TGTGCCAGCAGCTTGAAGGGGCCAGCTGAGCAGTTCTTC
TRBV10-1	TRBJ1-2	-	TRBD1	CATQGIDYGYTF	TGCGCCACACAGGGGATTGACTATGGCTACACCTTC
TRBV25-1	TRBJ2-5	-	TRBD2	CASSEVPGLAGQETQYF	TGTGCCAGCAGTGAGGTTCCGGGACTAGCGGGGCAAGAGACCCAGTACTTC
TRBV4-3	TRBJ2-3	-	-	CASSPEQADTQYF	TGCGCCAGCAGCCCAGAGCAGGCGGATACGCAGTATTTT
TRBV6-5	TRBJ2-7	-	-	CASRRAPRDEQYF	TGTGCCAGCAGGCGAGCCCCGAGGGACGAGCAGTACTTC
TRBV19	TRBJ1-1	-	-	CASSTTDSFEAFF	TGTGCCAGTAGTACCACGGACAGCTTTGAAGCTTTCTTT
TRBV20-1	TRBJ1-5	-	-	CSGGNQPQHF	TGCAGTGGGGGGAATCAGCCCCAGCATTTT
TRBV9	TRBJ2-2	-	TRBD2	CASRGLENGELFF	TGTGCCAGCAGGGGACTAGAGAACGGGGAGCTGTTTTTT
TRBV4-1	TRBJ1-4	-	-	CASSQVEGGNEKLFF	TGCGCCAGCAGCCAAGTTGAGGGGGGGAATGAAAAACTGTTTTTT
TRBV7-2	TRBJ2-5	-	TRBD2	CASSLATSGGQETQYF	TGTGCCAGCAGCTTAGCTACTAGCGGGGGACAAGAGACCCAGTACTTC
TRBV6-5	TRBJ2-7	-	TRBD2	CATSTSGSYEQYF	TGTGCCACATCGACTAGCGGGAGTTACGAGCAGTACTTC
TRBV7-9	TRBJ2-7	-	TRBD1	CALDRTVGNEQYF	TGTGCTTTGGACAGGACGGTCGGAAACGAGCAGTACTTC
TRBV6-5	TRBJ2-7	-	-	CASSYSRAGTYEQYF	TGTGCCAGCAGTTACTCGAGGGCAGGTACCTACGAGCAGTACTTC
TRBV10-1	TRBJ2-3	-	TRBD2	CASSPTSVSTDTQYF	TGCGCCAGCAGTCCGACTAGCGTAAGCACAGATACGCAGTATTTT
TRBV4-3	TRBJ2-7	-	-	CASSQDKGLKQYF	TGCGCCAGCAGCCAAGATAAGGGTTTGAAGCAGTACTTC
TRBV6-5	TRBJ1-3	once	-	CASSSTGMSSGNTIYF	TGTGCCAGCAGTTCGACGGGGATGAGCTCTGGAAACACCATATATTTT
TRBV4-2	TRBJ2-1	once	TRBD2	CASSQDNSGGRFNEQFF	TGTGCCAGCAGCCAAGATAACTCGGGAGGGAGATTCAATGAGCAGTTCTTC